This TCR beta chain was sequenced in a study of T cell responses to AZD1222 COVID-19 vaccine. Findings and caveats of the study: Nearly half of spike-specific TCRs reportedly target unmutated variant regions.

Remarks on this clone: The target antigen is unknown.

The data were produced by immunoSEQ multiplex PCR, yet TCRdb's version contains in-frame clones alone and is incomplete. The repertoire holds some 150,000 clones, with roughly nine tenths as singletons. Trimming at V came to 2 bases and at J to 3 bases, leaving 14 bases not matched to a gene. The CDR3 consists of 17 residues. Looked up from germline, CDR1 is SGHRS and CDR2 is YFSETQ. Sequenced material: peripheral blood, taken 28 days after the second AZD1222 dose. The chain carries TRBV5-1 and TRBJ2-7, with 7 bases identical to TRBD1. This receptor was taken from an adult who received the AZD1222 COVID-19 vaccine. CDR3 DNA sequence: TGCGCCAGCAGCTTTAAGAGCTGGGACAGTGCTTACTACGAGCAGTACTTC. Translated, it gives CASSFKSWDSAYYEQYF.